This T cell receptor (beta chain) was identified in a study of shared T cell receptors in the human thymus. Some clones are missing from TCRdb's copy, which holds only in-frame ones; the method was immunoSEQ multiplex PCR. The sample has over 650,000 clones, about 87% seen once. The germline CDR1 and CDR2 sequences are LGHNT and FRNRAP. The CDR3 totals 16 residues. Deletions cut 1 base from V and 3 bases from J, with 15 bases between. The data were also submitted as part of a second study, on human thymus T cells.

This TCR was sampled from a boy in the first two years of life with a congenital heart defect. The sample comprised thymocytes. The rearrangement uses TRBV12-5 and TRBJ1-1; D gene unclear. In DNA form, the CDR3 reads TGTGCTAGTGGTTTGGGACTCGGTTTATCGGACACTGAAGCTTTCTTT. Its protein is CASGLGLGLSDTEAFF.